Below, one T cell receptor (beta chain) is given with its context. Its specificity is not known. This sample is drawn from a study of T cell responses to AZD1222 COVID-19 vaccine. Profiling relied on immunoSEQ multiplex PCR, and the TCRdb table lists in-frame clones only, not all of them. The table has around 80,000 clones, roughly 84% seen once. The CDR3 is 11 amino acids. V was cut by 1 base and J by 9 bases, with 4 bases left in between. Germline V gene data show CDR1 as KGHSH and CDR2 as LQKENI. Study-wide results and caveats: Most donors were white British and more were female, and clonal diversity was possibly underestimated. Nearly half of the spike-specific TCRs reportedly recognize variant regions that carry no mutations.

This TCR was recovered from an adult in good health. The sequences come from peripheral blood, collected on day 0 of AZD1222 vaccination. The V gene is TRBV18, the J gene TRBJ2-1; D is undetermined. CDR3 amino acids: CASSPRGEQFF. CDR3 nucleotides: TGTGCCAGCTCACCACGAGGTGAGCAGTTCTTC.